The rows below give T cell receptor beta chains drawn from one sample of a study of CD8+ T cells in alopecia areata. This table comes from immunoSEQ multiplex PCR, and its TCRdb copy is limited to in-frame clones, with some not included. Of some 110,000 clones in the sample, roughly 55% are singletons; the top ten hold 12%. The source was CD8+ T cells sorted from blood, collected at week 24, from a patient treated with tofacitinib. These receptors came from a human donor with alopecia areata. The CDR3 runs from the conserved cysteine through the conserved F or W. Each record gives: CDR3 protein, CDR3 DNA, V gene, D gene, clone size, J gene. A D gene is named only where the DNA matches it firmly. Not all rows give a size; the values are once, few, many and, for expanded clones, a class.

CASSSPTSGGPETGELFF | TGTGCCAGCAGCTCCCCCACTAGCGGGGGTCCCGAGACCGGGGAGCTGTTTTTT | TRBV7-9 | TRBD2 | . | TRBJ2-2
CASAIRIYEQYF | TGTGCTAGTGCCATACGGATTTACGAGCAGTACTTC | TRBV12-5 | . | once | TRBJ2-7
CASSDTNRDSPLHF | TGTGCCAGCAGTGACACAAACAGGGATTCACCCCTCCACTTT | TRBV2 | . | . | TRBJ1-6
CSVVDYEQYF | TGCAGCGTTGTGGACTACGAGCAGTACTTC | TRBV29-1 | . | . | TRBJ2-7
CASSLEWGSYEQYF | TGTGCCAGCAGCTTGGAGTGGGGTTCCTACGAGCAGTACTTC | TRBV5-4 | . | few | TRBJ2-7
CASSFGGDPNQPQHF | TGTGCCAGCAGTTTTGGGGGCGACCCTAATCAGCCCCAGCATTTT | TRBV11-2 | . | few | TRBJ1-5
CASSLAQPNTDTQYF | TGTGCCAGCAGCTTAGCGCAGCCTAACACAGATACGCAGTATTTT | TRBV13 | . | . | TRBJ2-3
CASSLGSFDPYEQYF | TGTGCCAGCAGCTTGGGGAGCTTTGACCCCTACGAGCAGTACTTC | TRBV5-4 | . | . | TRBJ2-7
CASSASGTGVTEAFF | TGTGCCAGTAGTGCCAGCGGGACAGGGGTCACTGAAGCTTTCTTT | TRBV19 | TRBD1 | . | TRBJ1-1
CATSSLGGSEQYF | TGTGCCACCAGCAGCTTGGGTGGGTCCGAGCAGTACTTC | TRBV15 | . | . | TRBJ2-7
CASSPGTGGVYGYTF | TGTGCCAGCAGCCCCGGGACAGGGGGCGTTTATGGCTACACCTTC | TRBV7-9 | TRBD1 | . | TRBJ1-2
CASSVGTEGSGNTIYF | TGTGCCAGCAGCGTAGGCACCGAGGGCTCTGGAAACACCATATATTTT | TRBV9 | . | . | TRBJ1-3